This TCR beta chain is drawn from a study of T cell changes during pregnancy in multiple sclerosis. Produced via immunoSEQ multiplex PCR; TCRdb's table is partial and in-frame only. The table lists around 88,000 clones, around 92% of them singletons. This CDR3 region has 17 residues. CDR1 and CDR2 (germline): SGHRS, YFSETQ. Trimming at V came to 3 bases and at J to 6 bases, leaving 15 bases not matched to a gene. V usage is TRBV5-1 and J usage is TRBJ2-5; TRBD2 aligns across 9 bases. Source: peripheral blood, taken after pregnancy. The TCR was taken from a female donor in good health, enrolled as a control in a pregnancy study. The CDR3 sequence is CASSSSRAGSGGQTQYF. The CDR3 coding sequence is TGCGCCAGCAGCTCCAGCCGTGCGGGTAGCGGGGGTCAGACCCAGTACTTC. The entire variable domain, with the rest obtained from reference TRBV5-1 and TRBJ2-5, is as follows: KAGVTQTPRYLIKTRGQQVTLSCSPISGHRSVSWYQQTPGQGLQFLFEYFSETQRNKGNFPGRFSGRQFSNSRSEMNVSTLELGDSALYLCASSSSRAGSGGQTQYFGPGTRLLVL.